This T cell receptor beta chain was captured in a study of T-cell memory formation after mild COVID-19. Study-wide points: Contracting CD4+ clones sat mainly in CM and EM; CD8+ in EMRA.

Points on this clonotype: The antigen is undetermined.

Via MiXCR, TCRdb re-called the 5' RACE reads, giving one row per CDR3 protein. The table shows fewer than 700,000 distinct CDR3 sequences, with more than 15% occurring only once. Germline assignment: CDR1 SGHVS and CDR2 FNYEAQ. CDR3 length: 18 amino acids. The junction had 12 bases not matched to a gene; V was cut back by 6 bases and J by 3 bases. The chain is built from TRBV7-6 and TRBJ2-1, with 12 bases lining up with TRBD2. This clonotype was sampled from an adult woman who had mild COVID-19 (a few samples of this study predate the infection). Cell type and time point are not known. Material: PBMCs or a T cell subset sorted from them (not recorded which). CDR3 in DNA: TGTGCCAGCAGACAGACTAGCGGGAGTAACCTGCTCTACAATGAGCAGTTCTTC. Translating gives CASRQTSGSNLLYNEQFF.